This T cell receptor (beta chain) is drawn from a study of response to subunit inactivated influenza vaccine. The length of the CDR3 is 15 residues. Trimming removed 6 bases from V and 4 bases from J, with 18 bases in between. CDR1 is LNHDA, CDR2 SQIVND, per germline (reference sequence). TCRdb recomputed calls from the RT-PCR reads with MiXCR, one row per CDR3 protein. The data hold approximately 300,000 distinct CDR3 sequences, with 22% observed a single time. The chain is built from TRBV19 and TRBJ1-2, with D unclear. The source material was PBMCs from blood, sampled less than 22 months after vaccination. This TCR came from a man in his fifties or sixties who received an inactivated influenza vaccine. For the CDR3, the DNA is TGTGCCAGTAGCACGCAGAGGATGGCTATCTATGGCTACACCTTC. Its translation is CASSTQRMAIYGYTF.